Sequencing of this T cell receptor beta chain was carried out in a study of PD-1 blockade in classical Hodgkin lymphoma (dated by TCRdb to about 2020). Regarding the research as a whole: Nivolumab dosing was 3 mg/kg intravenously every 2 weeks, continuing until either disease progression or unacceptable toxicity. The study used TCR beta sequencing and CyTOF to define a peripheral blood immune signature of response to PD-1 blockade in classical Hodgkin lymphoma.

Results and caveats for the whole study, not just this receptor: Newly diagnosed patients were reported to have lower baseline TCR diversity than healthy donors, and relapsed/refractory patients were reported to have lower baseline TCR diversity still. The study was limited to a single clinical trial cohort, and causes of repertoire differences, possibly disease activity or prior therapy, remained undefined. Diversity was lower in patients who began nivolumab less than 1 year after ASCT, so these patients were left out of later analyses to avoid confounding by immune reconstitution. Among trial patients, those achieving complete response had baseline diversity similar to that of newly diagnosed patients, while diversity was significantly lower in partial responders and progressors. By C4D1, a significant rise was seen in CD4+ TCR diversity but not in CD8+ TCR diversity (p=0.0027 vs p=0.16), and the rise was most apparent among complete responders (p=0.02).

The junction carries 15 bases between V and J, which are trimmed by 0 bases and 2 bases respectively. The CDR3 runs 16 amino acids, cysteine and phenylalanine included. Only the CDR3 region is kept as DNA, spanning 48 bases read in frame from base 1. The CDR1 and CDR2 encoded by the germline V gene (reference sequence) are GTSNPN and SVGIG. In the case of this clone: This receptor's antigen is unknown. No qualities accompany the bases; no much larger clone lies one base away.

The Qiagen DNeasy kit was used to extract genomic DNA both from unsorted PBMCs and from the negatively selected CD4+ and CD8+ fractions. Amplification of TCR beta CDR3 regions was done by immunoSEQ multiplex PCR with primers that anneal to V and J segments. A synthetic immune receptor repertoire was used to minimize amplification bias, and remaining bias was computationally removed after sequencing. The authors' pipeline ran thus. Repertoire diversity was quantified as the Shannon entropy index using custom Python scripts. The unsorted, CD4+ and CD8+ repertoires were each analyzed separately, with the exception of combined analyses, where CD4+ and CD8+ sequences were merged in silico. Clonal expansion was defined as at least a 2-fold frequency increase after treatment relative to C1D1, with a pseudocount of 0.5 for undetected baseline clones. Clones with 0 or 1 copy at C1D1 were defined as singleton clones, while clones with 2 or more copies were defined as non-singleton clones. Clones expanded in unsorted samples were labelled as CD4+, CD8+ or unknown by matching protein sequences in sorted samples from the same patient. Diversity changes from C1D1 to C4D1 were tested in paired samples using Wilcoxon tests. TCRdb's version of the immuneACCESS table is confined to in-frame rearrangements and falls short of the full clone set. An unresolved V gene accounts for under half of the shortfall where checked; the remainder is of unknown origin. Clonal size and the V and J genes are those of that table, whereas D and trimming came from the DNA. Within this sample are 30,000 to 40,000 clones, with approximately 90% of them counted one time only. The top ten constitute about 0.31% of the sample.

Interpreted using the paper, the time point label stands for: cycle 4 day 1 (C4D1), after 5 to 7 weeks of nivolumab. Every trial patient had relapsed following autologous stem cell transplantation, and prior brentuximab vedotin exposure was what differed among cohorts A, B and C. Using a Miltenyi CD4+ T cell isolation kit, CD4+ T cells were purified from thawed PBMCs through magnetic negative selection. The trial cohort comprised a few dozen patients with relapsed/refractory classical Hodgkin lymphoma whose best overall responses were complete response, partial response or progressive disease. Trial patients were treated with single-agent nivolumab in the multi-cohort phase II CheckMate 205 trial. An independent review committee assessed best overall response using the 2007 International Working Group response criteria. Trial PBMCs were collected immediately before nivolumab initiation (C1D1) and during therapy at cycle 2 day 1 and cycle 4 day 1. After peripheral blood was drawn into 8 mL Vacutainer Cell Preparation Tubes, PBMCs were isolated by centrifugation and then cryopreserved. Purified CD4+ and CD8+ fractions were prepared only for cases where an additional PBMC sample was available. Magnetically labelled cells were depleted on LS columns in a quadroMACS separator, and the flow-through was collected as the purified fraction.

Specimen: CD4+ T cells from blood, collected before the fourth cycle of nivolumab. The clonotype comes from a human donor with classical Hodgkin lymphoma. The V and J segments used are TRBV30 and TRBJ2-3; the D call is possibly TRBD1 or TRBD2, each sharing 6 bases. The DNA sequence is TGTGCCTGGAGTGTACAAGGGGGGCAGTTCACAGATACGCAGTATTTT. Its translation reads: CAWSVQGGQFTDTQYF.